These 20 T cell receptor beta chains came from one sample sequenced in a study of blood T cell repertoires in COVID-19. The data were produced by immunoSEQ multiplex PCR, yet TCRdb's version contains in-frame clones alone and is incomplete. The table includes some 61,000 clones, around 86% detected once. Input material: peripheral blood. These receptor sequences come from a man aged 25 to 40 with acute or convalescent COVID-19.

The gene calls are TRBV28 and TRBJ2-7; TRBD1 matches at 8 bases. J lost 3 bases, V lost 8 bases, and 6 bases had no gene match. The CDR3 sequence is 13 residues long. Germline V gene lookup returns CDR1 MDHEN and CDR2 SYDVKM. CDR3 in DNA: TGTGCCAGCTCTGAAGGACAGGGCTACGAGCAGTACTTC. Translation: CASSEGQGYEQYF.

The chain couples TRBV29-1 to TRBJ1-6; 7 nucleotides agree with TRBD1. With 4 bases clipped from V and 7 bases from J, the junction kept 4 bases outside the gene matches. This CDR3 contains 13 residues. Per the germline V gene, CDR1 is SQVTM and CDR2 is ANQGSEA. The CDR3 DNA reads TGCAGCGTTGGGACAGGAGGGAATTCACCCCTCCACTTT. As protein: CSVGTGGNSPLHF.

This chain links TRBV20-1 with TRBJ2-1, with unresolved D. Germline V gene lookup returns CDR1 DFQATT and CDR2 SNEGSKA (reference sequence). CDR3 length: 10 residues. V was pared by 7 bases and J by 8 bases, with 9 bases between. CDR3 nucleotide sequence: TGCAGTGTTCAGAGGTATGAGCAGTTCTTC. Translating gives CSVQRYEQFF.

The V gene is TRBV6-1, the J gene TRBJ2-3, with D uncertain. The CDR3 runs 15 residues. Germline V gene sequence: CDR1 MNHNS, CDR2 SASEGT. With 4 bases removed from V and 2 bases from J, the gap between germline ends came to 13 bases. CDR3 nucleotides: TGTGCCAGCAGTGTCGACCCTGCGGCCACAGATACGCAGTATTTT. Translating it yields CASSVDPAATDTQYF.

The chain recombines TRBV10-3 with TRBJ2-7; D call uncertain. The CDR3 totals 15 residues. CDR1 is ENHRY, CDR2 SYGVKD, per germline. Trimming took 3 bases from V and 0 from J, leaving 12 bases between them. Here the CDR3 DNA reads TGTGCCATCAGTGAAAGAGTTTGGAGCTCCTACGAGCAGTACTTC. This sequence encodes CAISERVWSSYEQYF.

This chain links TRBV27 with TRBJ1-2; possible D gene TRBD1, 5 bases. The CDR3 runs 13 residues. Trimming pared 5 bases from V and 5 bases from J, leaving 12 bases between. The germline gives CDR1 MNHEY, CDR2 SMNVEV (reference sequence). The CDR3 DNA follows: TGTGCCAGCAGTCCGGGGGGGGGATATGGCTACACCTTC. Translated: CASSPGGGYGYTF.

V is TRBV6-1 and J is TRBJ2-7, with 14 bases matching TRBD2. V shed 4 bases and J 4 bases; nucleotides not matched to a gene: 6. CDR3 length: 16 amino acids. Germline V gene sequence: CDR1 MNHNS, CDR2 SASEGT. CDR3 region: CASSVGLAGVWYEQYF. The CDR3 nucleotides are TGTGCCAGCAGTGTGGGACTAGCGGGAGTATGGTACGAGCAGTACTTC.

CDR3 in DNA: TGTGCCAGCAGCTTATTTTCGGGGGGCGCAGTTTCCGGGGCCAACGTCCTGACTTTC. The encoded protein is CASSLFSGGAVSGANVLTF. The chain is built from TRBV11-2 and TRBJ2-6; D is perhaps TRBD2 (7 bases). V dropped 2 bases and J dropped 4 bases, with 21 bases sitting between them. The CDR3 has 19 amino acids. Germline assignment: CDR1 SGHAT and CDR2 FQNNGV.

The rearrangement joins TRBV19 to TRBJ2-1; perhaps TRBD1 as D (5 bases). Trimming cost V 7 bases and J 6 bases, with 13 bases left between them. Germline loops: CDR1 LNHDA, CDR2 SQIVND (reference sequence). The CDR3 extends over 13 amino acids. The CDR3 DNA sequence: TGTGCCAGTAATTGGCAGGGAACCAATGAGCAGTTCTTC. Encoded protein: CASNWQGTNEQFF. The full variable domain, completed using reference TRBV19 and TRBJ2-1, is DGGITQSPKYLFRKEGQNVTLSCEQNLNHDAMYWYRQDPGQGLRLIYYSQIVNDFQKGDIAEGYSVSREKKESFPLTVTSAQKNPTAFYLCASNWQGTNEQFFGPGTRLTVL.

This clone has just one count. The chain joins TRBV27 to TRBJ1-4; D is possibly TRBD1 (6 bases). Germline V gene lookup returns CDR1 MNHEY and CDR2 SMNVEV (reference sequence). V was pared by 5 bases and J by 4 bases, with 20 bases between. The CDR3 has 17 residues. The CDR3 DNA reads TGTGCCAGCAGTCCGACCCAGGGGCTAGGGGTTAATGAAAAACTGTTTTTT. Its translation is CASSPTQGLGVNEKLFF.

V gene TRBV2 combines with J gene TRBJ1-2, with D perhaps TRBD1 (5 bases). V dropped 4 bases and J dropped 8 bases, with 14 bases sitting between them. Germline CDR1 reads SNHLY; CDR2 reads FYNNEI. This CDR3 is 13 amino acids long. This CDR3 is CASSVEGLRGYTF. As DNA, the CDR3 is TGTGCCAGCAGTGTGGAGGGACTGAGGGGCTACACCTTC.

This chain links TRBV10-1 with TRBJ2-1; 9 bases are a match to TRBD2. The germline V gene encodes CDR1 WNHNN and CDR2 SYGVQD (reference sequence). The junction had 7 bases not matched to a gene; V was cut back by 3 bases and J by 7 bases. The CDR3 length is 15 residues. The CDR3 protein is CASSEFLAGINEQFF. CDR3 coding DNA: TGCGCCAGCAGTGAATTCCTAGCGGGAATAAATGAGCAGTTCTTC.

The chain couples TRBV14 to TRBJ2-3, with unresolved D. Germline CDR1 SGHDN, CDR2 FVKESK. Trimming left V 0 bases short and J 9 bases short, with 4 bases between. The CDR3 is 11 residues long. The CDR3 loop reads CASSQERTQYF. The CDR3 DNA reads as TGTGCCAGCAGCCAAGAGCGCACGCAGTATTTT. The entire variable domain, with the rest obtained from reference TRBV14 and TRBJ2-3, is as follows: EAGVTQFPSHSVIEKGQTVTLRCDPISGHDNLYWYRRVMGKEIKFLLHFVKESKQDESGMPNNRFLAERTGGTYSTLKVQPAELEDSGVYFCASSQERTQYFGPGTRLTVL.

The chain combines TRBV7-9 with TRBJ1-5, with D possibly matching TRBD1 (6 bases). The germline gives CDR1 SEHNR, CDR2 FQNEAQ (reference sequence). CDR3 length equals 14 residues. V was trimmed by 5 bases and J by 4 bases, leaving 12 bases between them. For the CDR3, the DNA is TGTGCCAGCAGCCCCAGGGGAGAGAATCAGCCCCAGCATTTT. Amino acid sequence: CASSPRGENQPQHF.

The J gene is TRBJ2-1, the V gene TRBV7-2; D perhaps matches TRBD1 (7 bases). Germline V gene data show CDR1 as SGHTA and CDR2 as FQGNSA. V lost 4 bases and J lost 6, with 10 bases in between. The CDR3 loop spans 13 amino acids. CDR3 nucleotide sequence: TGTGCCAGCAGCTCGCAGGGGGGCAATGAGCAGTTCTTC. It encodes CASSSQGGNEQFF.

This chain links TRBV28 with TRBJ2-7, with 10 bases that match TRBD2. The CDR3 has 17 amino acids. CDR1 is MDHEN, CDR2 SYDVKM, per germline. Trimming took 3 bases from V and 7 from J; bases not matched to a gene: 15. DNA for the CDR3: TGTGCCAGCAGTTTTGCCGTAGCGGGAGGCCCCGACTGGGAGCAGTACTTC. Translated: CASSFAVAGGPDWEQYF.

The rearrangement uses TRBV14 and TRBJ1-2; D call uncertain. The CDR3 is made up of 13 amino acids. Per germline, CDR1 SGHDN and CDR2 FVKESK. V was cut by 10 bases and J by 1 base, with 13 bases left in between. The CDR3 DNA follows: TGTGCCATTCTAGTATGGAGTAACTATGGCTACACCTTC. It is translated as CAILVWSNYGYTF. Looking up the rest from reference TRBV14 and TRBJ1-2 gives the full variable domain: EAGVTQFPSHSVIEKGQTVTLRCDPISGHDNLYWYRRVMGKEIKFLLHFVKESKQDESGMPNNRFLAERTGGTYSTLKVQPAELEDSGVYFCAILVWSNYGYTFGSGTRLTVV.

The rearrangement links TRBV6-5 to TRBJ2-1; D perhaps matches TRBD2 (5 bases). In germline, CDR1 is MNHEY, CDR2 SVGAGI. The CDR3 runs 14 residues. V lost 7 bases and J 2 bases, leaving 12 bases between the germline ends. This CDR3 reads CASILGGPYNEQFF. CDR3 in DNA: TGTGCCAGCATCTTGGGCGGGCCCTACAATGAGCAGTTCTTC.

The V and J genes are TRBV6-2 or TRBV6-3 and TRBJ1-5, with D perhaps TRBD1 (6 bases). In germline, CDR1 is MNHEY, CDR2 SVGEGT. V was shortened by 4 bases and J by 7 bases, with 14 bases between the two germline ends. This CDR3 comprises 14 residues. The CDR3 DNA reads TGTGCCAGCAGTTTACAGGGTCCGAGGCAGCCCCAGCATTTT. Its translation: CASSLQGPRQPQHF.

CDR3: CASSPSGLWETQYF. The CDR3 DNA sequence: TGTGCCAGCAGCCCCAGTGGGCTTTGGGAGACCCAGTACTTC. The gene calls are TRBV7-9 and TRBJ2-5; D call uncertain. The CDR3 has 14 amino acids. Germline CDR1 reads SEHNR; CDR2 reads FQNEAQ (reference sequence). The V end was cut by 5 bases, the J end by 5 bases, with 15 bases between.